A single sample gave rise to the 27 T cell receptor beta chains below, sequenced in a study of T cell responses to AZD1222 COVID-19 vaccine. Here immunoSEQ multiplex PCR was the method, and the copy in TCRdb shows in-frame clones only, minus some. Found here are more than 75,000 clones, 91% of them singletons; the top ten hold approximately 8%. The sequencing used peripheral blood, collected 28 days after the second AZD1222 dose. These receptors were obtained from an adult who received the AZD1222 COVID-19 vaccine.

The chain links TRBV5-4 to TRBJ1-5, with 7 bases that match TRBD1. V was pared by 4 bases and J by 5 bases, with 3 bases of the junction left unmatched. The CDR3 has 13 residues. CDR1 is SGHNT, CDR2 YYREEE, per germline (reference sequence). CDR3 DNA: TGTGCCAGCAGCCAGGGACAGCATCAGCCCCAGCATTTT. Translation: CASSQGQHQPQHF.

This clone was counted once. CDR3 protein: CASSNRVSSGNTIYF. The DNA of the CDR3 is TGTGCCAGCAGCAACAGGGTATCCTCTGGAAACACCATATATTTT. The rearrangement joins TRBV6-6 to TRBJ1-3; maybe TRBD1 (6 bases). The CDR3 consists of 15 residues. Germline loops: CDR1 MNHNY, CDR2 SVGAGI (reference sequence). The V end lost 6 bases, the J end lost 0 bases, and 12 bases lay between the germline ends.

The DNA for the CDR3 is TGTGCCAGCAGTTTATATAGGGGCGGCGATGAGCAGTTCTTC. Amino acids: CASSLYRGGDEQFF. The chain combines TRBV28 with TRBJ2-1; D may be TRBD1 (5 bases). Germline V gene lookup returns CDR1 MDHEN and CDR2 SYDVKM. V was clipped by 1 base and J by 8 bases, with 12 bases between them. The CDR3 is made up of 14 amino acids.

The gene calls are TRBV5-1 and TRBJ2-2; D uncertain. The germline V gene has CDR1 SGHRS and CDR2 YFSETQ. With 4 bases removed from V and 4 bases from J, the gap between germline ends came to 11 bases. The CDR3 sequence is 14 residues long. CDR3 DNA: TGCGCCAGCAGCAGGTCGACAATCACCGGGGAGCTGTTTTTT. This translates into CASSRSTITGELFF.

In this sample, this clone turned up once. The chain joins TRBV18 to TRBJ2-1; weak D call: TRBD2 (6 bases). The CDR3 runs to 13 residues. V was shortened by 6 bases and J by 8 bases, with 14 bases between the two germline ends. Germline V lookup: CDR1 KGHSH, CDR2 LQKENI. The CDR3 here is CASSSTSLHEQFF. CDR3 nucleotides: TGTGCCAGCTCGTCGACTAGTTTGCATGAGCAGTTCTTC.

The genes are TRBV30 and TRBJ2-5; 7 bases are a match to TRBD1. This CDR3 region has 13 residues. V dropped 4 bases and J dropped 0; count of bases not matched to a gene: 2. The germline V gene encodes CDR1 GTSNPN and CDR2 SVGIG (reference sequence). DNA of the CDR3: TGTGCCTGGACCAGGGGGTACCAAGAGACCCAGTACTTC. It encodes CAWTRGYQETQYF.

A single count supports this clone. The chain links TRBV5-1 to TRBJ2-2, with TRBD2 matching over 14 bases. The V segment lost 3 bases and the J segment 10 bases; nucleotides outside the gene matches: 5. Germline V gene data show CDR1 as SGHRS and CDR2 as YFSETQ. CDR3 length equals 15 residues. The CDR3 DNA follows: TGCGCCAGCAGCTCCGGGACTAGCGGGAGTGTGGAGCTGTTTTTT. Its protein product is CASSSGTSGSVELFF.

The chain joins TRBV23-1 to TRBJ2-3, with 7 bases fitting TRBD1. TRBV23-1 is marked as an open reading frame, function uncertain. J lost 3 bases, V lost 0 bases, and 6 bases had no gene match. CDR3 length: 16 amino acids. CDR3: CASSQSTGDRTDTQYF. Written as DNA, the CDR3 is TGCGCCAGCAGTCAATCCACAGGGGATCGAACAGATACGCAGTATTTT.

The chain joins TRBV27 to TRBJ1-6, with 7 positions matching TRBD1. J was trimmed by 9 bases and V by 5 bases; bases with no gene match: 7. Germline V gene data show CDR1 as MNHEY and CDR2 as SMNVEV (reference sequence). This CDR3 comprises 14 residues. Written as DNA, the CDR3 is TGTGCCAGCAGTCCTCAGGGGGGGATTTCACCCCTCCACTTT. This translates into CASSPQGGISPLHF.

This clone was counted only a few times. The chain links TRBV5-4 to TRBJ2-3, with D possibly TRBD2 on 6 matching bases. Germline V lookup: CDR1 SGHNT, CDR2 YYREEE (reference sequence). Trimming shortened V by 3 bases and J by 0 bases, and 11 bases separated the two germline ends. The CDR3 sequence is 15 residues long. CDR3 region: CASSSGTLSTDTQYF. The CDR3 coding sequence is TGTGCCAGCAGCTCCGGGACTTTAAGCACAGATACGCAGTATTTT.

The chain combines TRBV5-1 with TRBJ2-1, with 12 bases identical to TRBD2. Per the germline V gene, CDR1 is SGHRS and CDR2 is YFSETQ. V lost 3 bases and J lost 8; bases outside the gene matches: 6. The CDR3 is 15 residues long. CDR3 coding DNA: TGCGCCAGCAGCTCGACTAGCGGGAGTCTATATGAGCAGTTCTTC. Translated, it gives CASSSTSGSLYEQFF.

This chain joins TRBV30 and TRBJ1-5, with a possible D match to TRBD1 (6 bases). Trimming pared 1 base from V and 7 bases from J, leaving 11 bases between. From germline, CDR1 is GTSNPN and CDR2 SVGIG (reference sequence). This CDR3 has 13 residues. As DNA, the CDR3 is TGTGCCTGGAGTGAGACAGGTGGACAGCCCCAGCATTTT. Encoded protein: CAWSETGGQPQHF.

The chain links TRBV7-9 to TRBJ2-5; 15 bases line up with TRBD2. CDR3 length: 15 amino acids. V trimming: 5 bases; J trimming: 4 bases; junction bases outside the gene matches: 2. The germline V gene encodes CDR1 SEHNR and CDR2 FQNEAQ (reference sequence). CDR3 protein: CASSMGLAGGETQYF. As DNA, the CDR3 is TGTGCCAGCAGCATGGGACTAGCGGGAGGAGAGACCCAGTACTTC.

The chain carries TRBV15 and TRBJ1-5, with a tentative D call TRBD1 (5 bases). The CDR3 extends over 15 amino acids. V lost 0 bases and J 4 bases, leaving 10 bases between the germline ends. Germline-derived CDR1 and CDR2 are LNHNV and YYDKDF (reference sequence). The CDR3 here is CATSREQGLNQPQHF. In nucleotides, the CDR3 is TGTGCCACCAGCAGAGAGCAGGGATTGAATCAGCCCCAGCATTTT.

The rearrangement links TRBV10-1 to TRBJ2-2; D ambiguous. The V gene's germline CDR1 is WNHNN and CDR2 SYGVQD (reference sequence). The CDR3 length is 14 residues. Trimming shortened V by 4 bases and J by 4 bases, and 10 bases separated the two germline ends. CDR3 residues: CASSGMGFTGELFF. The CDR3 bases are TGCGCCAGCAGTGGAATGGGGTTCACCGGGGAGCTGTTTTTT.

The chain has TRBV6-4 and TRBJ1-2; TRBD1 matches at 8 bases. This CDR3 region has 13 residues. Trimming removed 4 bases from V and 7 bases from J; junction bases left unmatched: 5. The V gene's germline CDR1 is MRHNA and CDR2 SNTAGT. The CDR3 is CASSATGTGGYTF. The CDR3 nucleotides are TGTGCCAGCAGTGCCACCGGGACAGGTGGCTACACCTTC.

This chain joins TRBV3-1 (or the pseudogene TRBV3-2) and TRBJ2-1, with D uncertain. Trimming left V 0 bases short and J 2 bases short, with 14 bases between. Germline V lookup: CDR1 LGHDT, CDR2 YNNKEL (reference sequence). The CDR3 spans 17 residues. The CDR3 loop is CASSQDLAVRTYNEQFF. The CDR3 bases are TGTGCCAGCAGCCAAGATTTGGCGGTTCGAACCTACAATGAGCAGTTCTTC.

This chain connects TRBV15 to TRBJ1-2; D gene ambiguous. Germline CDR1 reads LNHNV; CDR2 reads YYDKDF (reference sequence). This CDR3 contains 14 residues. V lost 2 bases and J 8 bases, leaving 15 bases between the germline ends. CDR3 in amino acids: CATSRRNQDSGYTF. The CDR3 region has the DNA TGTGCCACCAGCAGACGAAACCAGGATTCGGGCTACACCTTC.

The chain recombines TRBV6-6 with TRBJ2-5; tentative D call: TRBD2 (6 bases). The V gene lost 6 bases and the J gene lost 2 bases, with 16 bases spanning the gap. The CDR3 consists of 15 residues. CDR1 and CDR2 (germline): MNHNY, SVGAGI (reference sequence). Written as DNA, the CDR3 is TGTGCCAGCAGCTCGAACGGGGGACCTCAAGAGACCCAGTACTTC. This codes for CASSSNGGPQETQYF.

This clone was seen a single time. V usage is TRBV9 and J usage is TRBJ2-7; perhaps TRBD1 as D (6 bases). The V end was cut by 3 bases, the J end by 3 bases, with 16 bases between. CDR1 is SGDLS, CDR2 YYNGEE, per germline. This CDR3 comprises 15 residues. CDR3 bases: TGTGCCAGCAGCGGAAAGACAGGTGTCGGCTACGAGCAGTACTTC. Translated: CASSGKTGVGYEQYF.

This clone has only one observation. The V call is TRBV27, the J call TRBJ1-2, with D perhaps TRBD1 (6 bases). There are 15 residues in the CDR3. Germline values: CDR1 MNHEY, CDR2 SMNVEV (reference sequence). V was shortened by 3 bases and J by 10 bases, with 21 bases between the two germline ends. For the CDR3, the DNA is TGTGCCAGCAGTTTGGGGGCCAGGGGACATTTTGACTACACCTTC. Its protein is CASSLGARGHFDYTF.

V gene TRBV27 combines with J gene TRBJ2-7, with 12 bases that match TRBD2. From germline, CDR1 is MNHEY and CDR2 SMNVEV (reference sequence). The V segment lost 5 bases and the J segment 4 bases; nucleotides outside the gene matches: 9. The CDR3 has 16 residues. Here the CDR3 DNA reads TGTGCCAGCAGTCTCGAGGGACTAGCGGGCCCATACGAGCAGTACTTC. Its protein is CASSLEGLAGPYEQYF.

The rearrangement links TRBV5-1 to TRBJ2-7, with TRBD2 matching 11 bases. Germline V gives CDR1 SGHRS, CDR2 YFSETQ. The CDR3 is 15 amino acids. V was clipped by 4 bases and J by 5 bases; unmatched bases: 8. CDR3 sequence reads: CASSPATSGMNEQYF. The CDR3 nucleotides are TGCGCCAGCAGCCCGGCGACTAGCGGGATGAACGAGCAGTACTTC.

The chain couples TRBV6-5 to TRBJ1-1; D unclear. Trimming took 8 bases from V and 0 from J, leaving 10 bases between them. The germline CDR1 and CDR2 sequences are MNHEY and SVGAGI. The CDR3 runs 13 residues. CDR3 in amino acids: CASAQKMNTEAFF. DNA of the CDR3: TGTGCCAGCGCCCAGAAGATGAACACTGAAGCTTTCTTT.

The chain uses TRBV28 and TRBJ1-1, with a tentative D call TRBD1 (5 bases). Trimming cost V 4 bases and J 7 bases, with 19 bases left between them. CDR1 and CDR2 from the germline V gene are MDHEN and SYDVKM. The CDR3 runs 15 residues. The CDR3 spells CASSSLGGQGGEAFF. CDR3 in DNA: TGTGCCAGCAGTTCCCTGGGCGGGCAGGGAGGTGAAGCTTTCTTT.

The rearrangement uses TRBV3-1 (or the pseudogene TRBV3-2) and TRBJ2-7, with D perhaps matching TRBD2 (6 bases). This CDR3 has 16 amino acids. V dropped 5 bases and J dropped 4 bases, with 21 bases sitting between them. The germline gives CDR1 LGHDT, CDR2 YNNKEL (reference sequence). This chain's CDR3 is CASSVRSGFPPYEQYF. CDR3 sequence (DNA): TGTGCCAGCAGCGTAAGGAGCGGGTTCCCCCCTTACGAGCAGTACTTC.

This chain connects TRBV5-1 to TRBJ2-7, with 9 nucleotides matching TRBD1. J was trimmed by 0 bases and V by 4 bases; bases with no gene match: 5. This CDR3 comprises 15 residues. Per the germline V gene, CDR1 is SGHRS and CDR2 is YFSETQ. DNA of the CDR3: TGCGCCAGCAGCCGAGACAGGGGGAGCTCCTACGAGCAGTACTTC. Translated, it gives CASSRDRGSSYEQYF. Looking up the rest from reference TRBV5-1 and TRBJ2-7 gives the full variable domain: KAGVTQTPRYLIKTRGQQVTLSCSPISGHRSVSWYQQTPGQGLQFLFEYFSETQRNKGNFPGRFSGRQFSNSRSEMNVSTLELGDSALYLCASSRDRGSSYEQYFGPGTRLTVT.